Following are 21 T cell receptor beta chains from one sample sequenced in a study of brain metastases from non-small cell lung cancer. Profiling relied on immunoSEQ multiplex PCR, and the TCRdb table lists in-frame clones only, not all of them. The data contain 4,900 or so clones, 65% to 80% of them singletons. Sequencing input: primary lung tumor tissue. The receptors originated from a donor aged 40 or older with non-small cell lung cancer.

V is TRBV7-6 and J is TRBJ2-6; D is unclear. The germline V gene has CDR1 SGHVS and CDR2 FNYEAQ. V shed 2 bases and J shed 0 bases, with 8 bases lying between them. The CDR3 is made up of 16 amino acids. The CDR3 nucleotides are TGTGCCAGCAGCTTAAATACCCACTCTGGGGCCAACGTCCTGACTTTC. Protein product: CASSLNTHSGANVLTF.

The CDR3 sequence is CASSLVEGFEQYF. CDR3 DNA: TGCGCCAGCAGCTTGGTGGAGGGTTTCGAGCAGTACTTC. The chain joins TRBV5-1 to TRBJ2-7; D possibly corresponds to TRBD2 (6 bases). CDR1 is SGHRS and CDR2 is YFSETQ in the germline V gene. Deletions cut 0 bases from V and 6 bases from J, with 10 bases between. The CDR3 loop spans 13 amino acids. The entire variable domain, with the rest obtained from reference TRBV5-1 and TRBJ2-7, is as follows: KAGVTQTPRYLIKTRGQQVTLSCSPISGHRSVSWYQQTPGQGLQFLFEYFSETQRNKGNFPGRFSGRQFSNSRSEMNVSTLELGDSALYLCASSLVEGFEQYFGPGTRLTVT.

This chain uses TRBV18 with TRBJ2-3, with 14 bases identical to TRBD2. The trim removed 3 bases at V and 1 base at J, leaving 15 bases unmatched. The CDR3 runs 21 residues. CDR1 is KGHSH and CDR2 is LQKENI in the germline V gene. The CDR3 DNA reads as TGTGCCAGCTCACCCGATTTATCCCGACTAGCGGGGGGGCTTGGCACAGATACGCAGTATTTT. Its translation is CASSPDLSRLAGGLGTDTQYF.

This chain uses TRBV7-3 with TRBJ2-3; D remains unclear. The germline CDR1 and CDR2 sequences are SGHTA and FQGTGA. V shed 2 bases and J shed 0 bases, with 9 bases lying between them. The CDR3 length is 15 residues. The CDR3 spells CASSLGVTSTDTQYF. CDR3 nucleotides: TGTGCCAGCAGCTTAGGGGTTACTAGCACAGATACGCAGTATTTT.

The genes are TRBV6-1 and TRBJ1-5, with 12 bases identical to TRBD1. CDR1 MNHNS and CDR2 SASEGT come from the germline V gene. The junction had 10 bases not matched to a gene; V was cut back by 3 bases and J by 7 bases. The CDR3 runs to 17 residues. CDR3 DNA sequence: TGTGCCAGCAGTGAGGTCCCGGGACAGGGGGCTGAACAGCCCCAGCATTTT. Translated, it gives CASSEVPGQGAEQPQHF.

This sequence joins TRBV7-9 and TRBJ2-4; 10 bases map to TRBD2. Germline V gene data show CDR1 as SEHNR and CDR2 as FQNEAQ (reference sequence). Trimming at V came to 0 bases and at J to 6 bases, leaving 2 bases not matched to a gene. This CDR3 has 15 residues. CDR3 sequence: CASSLAASGGNIQYF. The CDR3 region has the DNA TGTGCCAGCAGCTTAGCGGCTAGCGGGGGAAACATTCAGTACTTC.

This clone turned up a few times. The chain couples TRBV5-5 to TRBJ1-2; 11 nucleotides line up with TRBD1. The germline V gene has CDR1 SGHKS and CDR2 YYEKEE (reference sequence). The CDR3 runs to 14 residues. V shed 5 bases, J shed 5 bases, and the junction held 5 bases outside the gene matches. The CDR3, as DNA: TGTGCCAGCAGGGAACGGGACAGGGGGTATGGCTACACCTTC. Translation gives CASRERDRGYGYTF.

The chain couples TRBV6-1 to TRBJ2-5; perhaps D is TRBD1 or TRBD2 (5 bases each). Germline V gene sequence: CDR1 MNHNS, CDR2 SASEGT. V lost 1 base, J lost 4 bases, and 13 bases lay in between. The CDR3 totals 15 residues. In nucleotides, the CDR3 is TGTGCCAGCAGTGAAGTTGAGGGAACAGGAGAGACCCAGTACTTC. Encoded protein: CASSEVEGTGETQYF.

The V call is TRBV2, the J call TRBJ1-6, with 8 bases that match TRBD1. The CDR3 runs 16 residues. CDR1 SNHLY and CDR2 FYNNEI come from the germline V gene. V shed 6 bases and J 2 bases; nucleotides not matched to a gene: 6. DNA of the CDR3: TGTGCCAGCAGACCCCCAGGGGGCACCTATAATTCACCCCTCCACTTT. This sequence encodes CASRPPGGTYNSPLHF.

In DNA, the CDR3 is TGTGCCAGCAGCTTAGCGGAGGGGAGTGAGCAGTTCTTC. This translates into CASSLAEGSEQFF. The V and J genes are TRBV7-6 and TRBJ2-1; D perhaps matches TRBD2 (6 bases). CDR3 length equals 13 residues. Germline CDR1 reads SGHVS; CDR2 reads FNYEAQ. The V end lost 0 bases, the J end lost 9 bases, and 9 bases lay between the germline ends.

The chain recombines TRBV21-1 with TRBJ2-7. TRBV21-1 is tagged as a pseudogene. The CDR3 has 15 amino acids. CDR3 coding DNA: TGTGCCAACAGCAAAGCATGCACAGGACTCTACGAGCAGTACGTC. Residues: CANSKACTGLYEQYV.

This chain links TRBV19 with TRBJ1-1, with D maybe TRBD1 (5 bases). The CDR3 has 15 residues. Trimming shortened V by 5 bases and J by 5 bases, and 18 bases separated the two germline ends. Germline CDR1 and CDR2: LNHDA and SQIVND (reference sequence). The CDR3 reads CASSPRHRGRTEAFF. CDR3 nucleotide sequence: TGTGCCAGTAGTCCCCGACATCGGGGCCGAACTGAAGCTTTCTTT. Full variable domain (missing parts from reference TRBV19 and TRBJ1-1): DGGITQSPKYLFRKEGQNVTLSCEQNLNHDAMYWYRQDPGQGLRLIYYSQIVNDFQKGDIAEGYSVSREKKESFPLTVTSAQKNPTAFYLCASSPRHRGRTEAFFGQGTRLTVV.

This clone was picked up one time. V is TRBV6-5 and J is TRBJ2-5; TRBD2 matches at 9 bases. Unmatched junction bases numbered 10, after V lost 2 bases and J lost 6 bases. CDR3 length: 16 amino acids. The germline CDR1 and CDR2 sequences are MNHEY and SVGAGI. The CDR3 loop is CASSYLGLAAGQTQYF. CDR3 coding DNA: TGTGCCAGCAGTTACCTGGGACTAGCCGCCGGACAGACCCAGTACTTC.

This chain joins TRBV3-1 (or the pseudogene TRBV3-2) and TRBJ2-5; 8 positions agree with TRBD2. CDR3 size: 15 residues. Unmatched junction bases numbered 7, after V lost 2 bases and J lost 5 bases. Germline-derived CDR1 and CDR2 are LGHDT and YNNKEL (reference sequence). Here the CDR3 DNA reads TGTGCCAGCAGCCAAAGACGGGGGGGCGTCGAGACCCAGTACTTC. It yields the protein CASSQRRGGVETQYF.

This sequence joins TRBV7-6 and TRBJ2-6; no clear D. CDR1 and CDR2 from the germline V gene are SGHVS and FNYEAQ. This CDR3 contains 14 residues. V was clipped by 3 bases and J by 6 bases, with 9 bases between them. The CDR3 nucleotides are TGTGCCAGCAGCTTCAACCCCTCGGCCAACGTCCTGACTTTC. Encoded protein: CASSFNPSANVLTF.

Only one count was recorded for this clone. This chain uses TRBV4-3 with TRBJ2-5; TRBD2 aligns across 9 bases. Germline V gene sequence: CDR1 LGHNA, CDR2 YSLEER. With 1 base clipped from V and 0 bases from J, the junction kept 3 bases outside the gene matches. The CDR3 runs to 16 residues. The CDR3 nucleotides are TGCGCCAGCAGCCAAGTTGGCGGGGGGGACCAAGAGACCCAGTACTTC. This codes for CASSQVGGGDQETQYF.

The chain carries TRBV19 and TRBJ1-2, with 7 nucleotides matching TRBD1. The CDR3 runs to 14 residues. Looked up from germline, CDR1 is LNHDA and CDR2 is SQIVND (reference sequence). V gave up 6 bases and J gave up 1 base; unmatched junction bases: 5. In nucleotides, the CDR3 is TGTGCCAGTAGACAAGGGGGCGGTAACTATGGCTACACCTTC. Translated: CASRQGGGNYGYTF.

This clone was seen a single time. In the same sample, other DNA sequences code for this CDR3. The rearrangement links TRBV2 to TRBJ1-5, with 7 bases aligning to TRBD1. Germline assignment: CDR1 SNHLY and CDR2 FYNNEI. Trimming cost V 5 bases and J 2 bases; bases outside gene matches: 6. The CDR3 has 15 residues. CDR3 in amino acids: CASSRQGLGNQPQHF. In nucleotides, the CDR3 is TGTGCCAGCAGTCGACAGGGATTAGGCAATCAGCCCCAGCATTTT.

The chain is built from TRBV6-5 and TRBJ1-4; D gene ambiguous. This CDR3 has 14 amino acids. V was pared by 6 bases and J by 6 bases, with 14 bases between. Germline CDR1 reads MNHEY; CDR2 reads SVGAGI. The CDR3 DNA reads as TGTGCCAGCAGGGGGTGGGAAGATTATGAAAAACTGTTTTTT. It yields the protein CASRGWEDYEKLFF.

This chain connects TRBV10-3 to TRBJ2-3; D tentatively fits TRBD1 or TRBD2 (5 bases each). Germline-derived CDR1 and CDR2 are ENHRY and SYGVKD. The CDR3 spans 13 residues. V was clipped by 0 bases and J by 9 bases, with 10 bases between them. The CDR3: CAISESGVETQYF. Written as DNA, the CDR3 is TGTGCCATCAGTGAGTCGGGGGTTGAGACGCAGTATTTT.

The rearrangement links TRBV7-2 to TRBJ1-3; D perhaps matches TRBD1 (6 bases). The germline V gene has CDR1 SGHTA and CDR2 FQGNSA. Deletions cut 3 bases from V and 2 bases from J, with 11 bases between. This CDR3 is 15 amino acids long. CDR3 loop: CTSSFRGGPGNTIYF. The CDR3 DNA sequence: TGTACCAGCAGCTTCCGAGGGGGACCTGGAAACACCATATATTTT. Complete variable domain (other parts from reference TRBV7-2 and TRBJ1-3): GAGVSQSPSNKVTEKGKDVELRCDPISGHTALYWYRQSLGQGLEFLIYFQGNSAPDKSGLPSDRFSAERTGGSVSTLTIQRTQQEDSAVYLCTSSFRGGPGNTIYFGEGSWLTVV.